Listed below are T cell receptor beta chains from one sample, sequenced in a study of regulatory T cells in long-lasting Graves disease. MiXCR was run by TCRdb on the multiplex PCR reads, yielding one entry per CDR3 protein. The profile shows hundreds of thousands of distinct CDR3 sequences, over 15% of them singletons. These sequences were also reported in another study, on T cells in Graves' hyperthyroidism and ophthalmopathy.

Source: peripheral blood mononuclear cells (PBMCs), taken at new diagnosis, from a patient treated with antithyroid drugs. Receptor source: a man aged 40-49 years with Graves disease. CDR3s include the opening cysteine and the closing phenylalanine or tryptophan. Expanded clones get a size class; other rows say once, few or many, or leave the size out.

V gene	clone size	CDR3 length	CDR3 protein
TRBV6-2/TRBV6-3	once	17	CASSPNLARAQNTEAFF
TRBV4-1	many	13	CASSQQRTDTQYF
TRBV20-1	many	15	CSARDSLAGTYEQYF
TRBV18	many	15	CASSPPPGATGELFF
TRBV9	many	18	CASSVATAASVGYNEQFF
TRBV28	many	16	CASSLPPGASNQPQHF
TRBV2	many	16	CASSPNPGQGWDEQYF
TRBV6-1	many	14	CASSRSAGGETQYF
TRBV18	many	15	CASSPRQGAQETQYF
TRBV4-3	-	15	CASSHKGGRGYEQYF
TRBV5-1	many	13	CASSLGPDQPQHF
TRBV5-1	many	13	CASSAGTLEKLFF
TRBV25-1	-	15	CASSEVGQGGMEQYF
TRBV20-1	-	14	CSAREWDRNTEAFF
TRBV5-6	many	14	CASSLGGQGDTQYF
TRBV7-9	-	15	CASSLGGGYSDTQYF
TRBV11-2	-	15	CASRAGTSGYNEQFF
TRBV5-1	many	13	CASSLESDTEAFF
TRBV7-2	-	14	CASSSSTGPETQYF
TRBV3-1	many	15	CASSQNWGSDEKLFF
TRBV6-5	few	19	CASSYSAGRMDISNQPQHF
TRBV15	many	16	CATSRSRPATNEKLFF
TRBV27	-	15	CASSLKSWGNYGYTF
TRBV30	many	14	CACTAGTNTGELFF
TRBV16	many	14	CASSQSRVVNEQFF
TRBV5-1	-	15	CASSPDRVGREKLFF
TRBV20-1	many	15	CSARDLAGALGEQYF
TRBV5-4	-	16	CASSTRRGLIGETQYF
TRBV20-1	few	14	CSTSNPGGMTEAFF
TRBV5-1	few	16	CASSWTSGGAFYEQYF
TRBV29-1	-	15	CSVEEGKCLNQPQHF
TRBV3-1	many	14	CASSQDNRGYGYTF
TRBV12-5	few	16	CASGLSRGLAGDTQYF
TRBV6-1	many	16	CASINNLRTGLFGYTF
TRBV30	many	13	CAWSETYNSPLHF
TRBV3-1	many	14	CASSQPGENTEAFF
TRBV11-2	many	14	CASSLYGVEDTQYF
TRBV20-1	-	12	CSAPSQNTEAFF
TRBV5-1	many	11	CASSFFDKQFF
TRBV11-2	-	15	CASSLDTGENTEAFF
TRBV6-2/TRBV6-3	-	15	CASSDRSGNYNEQFF
TRBV5-1	few	14	CASSLVAGIYEQYF
TRBV15	many	13	CATSTDSPGGYTF
TRBV11-3	many	15	CASSLSGEMNTEAFF
TRBV7-9	-	15	CASSMRGGLTGELFF
TRBV2	-	14	CASVYATSYNEQFF
TRBV12-5	many	16	CASGPGLAGITDTQYF
TRBV7-9	many	13	CASSLGGGETQYF
TRBV4-3	many	15	CASSQAATGNQPQHF
TRBV24-1	many	13	CATSDRGQRTQYF
TRBV12-3/TRBV12-4	many	14	CASSFGVSDEKLFF
TRBV5-1	many	13	CASSLDRGDTQYF
TRBV4-1	-	18	CASSDGRGLLGRGSPLHF
TRBV6-1	few	15	CASGLPAYETEKLFF
TRBV5-5	many	13	CASSLFLGETQYF
TRBV15	-	15	CATSVGAGDGNTQYF
TRBV3-1	many	14	CASSQDYSNYGYTF